This entry lists 3 T cell receptor beta chains sequenced from one sample in a study of glioma-infiltrating T cells. Using RNA template, CDR3s of TCR alpha and beta were amplified with iRepertoire arm-PCR. TCRdb itself ran the multiplex PCR reads through MiXCR, one entry per CDR3 protein. The table shows roughly 200,000 distinct CDR3 sequences, with roughly a third occurring only once. Sequenced: glioma tissue, nonneoplastic brain tissue, or PBMCs (not recorded which). These receptors were collected from a human donor with low-grade glioma or glioblastoma, undergoing nonglioma brain surgery, or in good health (not recorded which).

This clonotype was observed a handful of times. The chain has TRBV11-3 and TRBJ1-1; possibly TRBD1 for D (6 bases). The germline V gene encodes CDR1 SGHNT and CDR2 YENEEA. The CDR3 length is 14 residues. V dropped 5 bases and J dropped 5 bases, with 15 bases sitting between them. The CDR3, as DNA: TGTGCCAGCAGCCTACGACCAGGGGATACTGAAGCTTTCTTT. Encoded protein: CASSLRPGDTEAFF.

This clonotype was recorded at least ten times. The rearrangement joins TRBV24-1 to TRBJ2-1; tentatively, D is TRBD1 (6 bases). The CDR3 is 14 residues long. Germline loops: CDR1 KGHDR, CDR2 SFDVKD. V was trimmed by 5 bases and J by 8 bases, leaving 15 bases between them. Written as DNA, the CDR3 is TGTGCCACCAGTGGCAGGGGCCTCAGCGATGAGCAGTTCTTC. Translation: CATSGRGLSDEQFF.

As to this clonotype: This may arise from a read error, as a much more abundant clone is one base away. The CDR3 ends on some other residue instead of the conserved phenylalanine or tryptophan, so this is likely a read error. This chain uses TRBV6-1 with TRBJ2-7; 7 nucleotides match TRBD2. The germline V gene encodes CDR1 MNHNS and CDR2 SASEGT. The CDR3 contains 16 residues. V lost 6 bases, J lost 1 base, and 12 bases stayed unmatched. CDR3 protein: CASSLPGGSFSYEQYL. CDR3 nucleotide sequence: TGTGCCAGCAGCCTACCCGGGGGGTCATTTTCCTACGAGCAGTACTTA.